This TCR beta chain is from a study of blood T cell repertoires in COVID-19. TCRdb's table, derived via immunoSEQ multiplex PCR, lists solely in-frame clones and lacks some. This table has almost 350,000 clones, about nine tenths appearing once. The CDR3 runs to 15 residues. CDR1 is MNHEY and CDR2 is SVGAGI in the germline V gene. The junction had 12 bases not matched to a gene; V was cut back by 6 bases and J by 6 bases. V gene TRBV6-5 combines with J gene TRBJ1-2; 8 nucleotides align to TRBD1. What was sequenced was peripheral blood. This clonotype was sampled from a woman aged 55-75 years with COVID-19, enrolled during active disease. The CDR3 region has the DNA TGTGCCAGCAGCTACAGCCGAGGACAGGGAGATGGCTACACCTTC. Amino acid sequence: CASSYSRGQGDGYTF.